This TCR beta chain was sequenced for a study of T-cell memory formation after mild COVID-19. Study outcomes and limitations: Clones that contracted from day 15 to 85 had balanced CD4/CD8; later expanders were CD4+ biased.

Germline CDR1 and CDR2: MGHRA and YSYEKL. The CDR3 is 13 amino acids. V was cut by 0 bases and J by 7 bases, with 7 bases left in between. TCRalpha and TCRbeta libraries used 5'RACE with constant-segment primers and UMIs. Using its own MiXCR run on the 5' RACE reads, TCRdb lists one record per CDR3 protein. The table records about 390,000 distinct CDR3 sequences, 15% to 20% of them present only once. This clonotype was seen a handful of times. Its antigen is as yet unknown. This chain connects TRBV4-1 to TRBJ1-5; no reliable D call. Sequencing was carried out using PBMCs or a T cell subset sorted from them (not recorded which). This TCR was recovered from a man between 18 and 29 years old who had mild COVID-19 (a few samples of this study predate the infection). Cell type and time point are not known. The CDR3 DNA reads TGCGCCAGCAGCCAAGAGGTGCGCCAGCCCCAGCATTTT. Translating gives CASSQEVRQPQHF.